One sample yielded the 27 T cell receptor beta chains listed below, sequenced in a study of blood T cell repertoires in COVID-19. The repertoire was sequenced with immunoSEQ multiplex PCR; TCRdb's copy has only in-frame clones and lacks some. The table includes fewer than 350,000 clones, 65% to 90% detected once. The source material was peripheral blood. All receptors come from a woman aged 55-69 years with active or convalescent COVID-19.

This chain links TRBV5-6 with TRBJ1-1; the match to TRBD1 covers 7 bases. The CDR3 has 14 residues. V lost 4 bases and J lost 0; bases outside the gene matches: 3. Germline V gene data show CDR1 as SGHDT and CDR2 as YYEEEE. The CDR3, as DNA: TGTGCCAGCAGCCGGGGACAGATGAACACTGAAGCTTTCTTT. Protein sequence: CASSRGQMNTEAFF.

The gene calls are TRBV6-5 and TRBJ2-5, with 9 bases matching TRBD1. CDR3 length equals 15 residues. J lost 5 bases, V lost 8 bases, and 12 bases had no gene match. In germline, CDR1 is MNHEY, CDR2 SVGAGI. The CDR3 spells CASESRTGVDETQYF. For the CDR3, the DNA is TGTGCCAGCGAATCGCGGACAGGGGTGGATGAGACCCAGTACTTC.

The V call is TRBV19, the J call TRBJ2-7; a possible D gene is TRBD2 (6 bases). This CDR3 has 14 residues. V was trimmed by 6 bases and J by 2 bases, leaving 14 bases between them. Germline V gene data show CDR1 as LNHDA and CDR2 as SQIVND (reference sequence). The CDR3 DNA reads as TGTGCCAGTAGACCCAGCGGGTTACCCTACGAGCAGTACTTC. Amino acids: CASRPSGLPYEQYF. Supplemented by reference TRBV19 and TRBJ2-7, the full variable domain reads DGGITQSPKYLFRKEGQNVTLSCEQNLNHDAMYWYRQDPGQGLRLIYYSQIVNDFQKGDIAEGYSVSREKKESFPLTVTSAQKNPTAFYLCASRPSGLPYEQYFGPGTRLTVT.

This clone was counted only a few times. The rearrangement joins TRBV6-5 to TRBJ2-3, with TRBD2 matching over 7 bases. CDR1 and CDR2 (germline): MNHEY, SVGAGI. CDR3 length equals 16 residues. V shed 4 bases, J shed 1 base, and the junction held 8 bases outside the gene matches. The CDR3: CASSSMASGGTDTQYF. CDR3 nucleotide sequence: TGTGCCAGCAGTTCCATGGCCAGCGGGGGCACAGATACGCAGTATTTT.

The CDR3 sequence is CASTPASPAGGNEKLFF. The CDR3 DNA is TGCGCCAGCACCCCTGCTTCACCCGCAGGGGGGAATGAAAAACTGTTTTTT. V and J are TRBV10-2 and TRBJ1-4, with 7 nucleotides matching TRBD1. Germline CDR1 and CDR2: WSHSY and SAAADI. The CDR3 sequence is 17 residues long. Trimming removed 7 bases from V and 5 bases from J; junction bases left unmatched: 16.

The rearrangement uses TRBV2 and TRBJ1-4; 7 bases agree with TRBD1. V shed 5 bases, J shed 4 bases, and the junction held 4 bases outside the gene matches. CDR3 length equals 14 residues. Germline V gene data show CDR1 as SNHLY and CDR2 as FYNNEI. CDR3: CASSSGGSNEKLFF. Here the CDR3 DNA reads TGTGCCAGCAGTTCAGGGGGGAGTAATGAAAAACTGTTTTTT.

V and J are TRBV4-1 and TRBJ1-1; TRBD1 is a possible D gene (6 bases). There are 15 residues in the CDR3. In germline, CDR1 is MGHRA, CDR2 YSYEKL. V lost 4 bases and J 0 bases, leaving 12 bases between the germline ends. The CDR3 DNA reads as TGCGCCAGCAGCCGTACCGGGACAATGAACACTGAAGCTTTCTTT. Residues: CASSRTGTMNTEAFF.

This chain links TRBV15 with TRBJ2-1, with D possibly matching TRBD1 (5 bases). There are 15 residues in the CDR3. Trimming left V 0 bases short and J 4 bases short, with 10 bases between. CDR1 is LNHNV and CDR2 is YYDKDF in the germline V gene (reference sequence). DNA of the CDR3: TGTGCCACCAGCAGAGATGCAGGGTCATACAATGAGCAGTTCTTC. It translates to CATSRDAGSYNEQFF. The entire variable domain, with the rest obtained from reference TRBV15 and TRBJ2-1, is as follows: DAMVIQNPRYQVTQFGKPVTLSCSQTLNHNVMYWYQQKSSQAPKLLFHYYDKDFNNEADTPDNFQSRRPNTSFCFLDIRSPGLGDTAMYLCATSRDAGSYNEQFFGPGTRLTVL.

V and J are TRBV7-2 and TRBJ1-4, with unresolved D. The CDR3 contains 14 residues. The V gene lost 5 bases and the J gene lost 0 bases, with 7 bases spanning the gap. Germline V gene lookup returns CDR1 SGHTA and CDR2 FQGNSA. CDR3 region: CASSALATNEKLFF. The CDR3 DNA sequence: TGTGCCAGCAGCGCACTAGCAACTAATGAAAAACTGTTTTTT.

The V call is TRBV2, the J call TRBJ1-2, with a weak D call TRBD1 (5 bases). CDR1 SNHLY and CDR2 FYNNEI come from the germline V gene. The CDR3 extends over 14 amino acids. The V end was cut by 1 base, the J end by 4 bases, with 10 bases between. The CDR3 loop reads CASSEGRGSYGYTF. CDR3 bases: TGTGCCAGCAGTGAAGGGAGGGGCAGCTATGGCTACACCTTC.

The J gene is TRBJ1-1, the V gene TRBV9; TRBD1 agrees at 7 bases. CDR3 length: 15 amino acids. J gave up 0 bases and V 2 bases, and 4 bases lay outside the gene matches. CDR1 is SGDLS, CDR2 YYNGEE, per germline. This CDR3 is CASSVDREMNTEAFF. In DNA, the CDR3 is TGTGCCAGCAGCGTTGACAGGGAAATGAACACTGAAGCTTTCTTT.

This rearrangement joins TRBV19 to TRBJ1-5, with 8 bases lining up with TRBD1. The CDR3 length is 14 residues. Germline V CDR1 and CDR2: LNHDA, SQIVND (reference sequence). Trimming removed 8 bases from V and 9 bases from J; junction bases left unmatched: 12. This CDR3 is CASSDRAQDWPQHF. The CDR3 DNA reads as TGTGCCAGTTCGGACAGGGCCCAAGATTGGCCCCAGCATTTT.

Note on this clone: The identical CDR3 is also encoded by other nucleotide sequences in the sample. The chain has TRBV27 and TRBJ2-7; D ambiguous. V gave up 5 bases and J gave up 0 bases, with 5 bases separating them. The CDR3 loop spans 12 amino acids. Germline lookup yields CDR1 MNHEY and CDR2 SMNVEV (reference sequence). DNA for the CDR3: TGTGCCAGCAGTCCGAGCTCCTACGAGCAGTACTTC. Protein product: CASSPSSYEQYF.

CDR3 sequence reads: CASSPSRQGETSTDTQYF. DNA for the CDR3: TGTGCCAGCTCACCGAGCAGGCAGGGCGAGACTAGCACAGATACGCAGTATTTT. The rearrangement links TRBV18 to TRBJ2-3, with D possibly matching TRBD1 (5 bases). The germline V gene has CDR1 KGHSH and CDR2 LQKENI. The ends were cut back, 3 bases at V and 0 bases at J, with 19 bases in the middle. The CDR3 consists of 18 residues.

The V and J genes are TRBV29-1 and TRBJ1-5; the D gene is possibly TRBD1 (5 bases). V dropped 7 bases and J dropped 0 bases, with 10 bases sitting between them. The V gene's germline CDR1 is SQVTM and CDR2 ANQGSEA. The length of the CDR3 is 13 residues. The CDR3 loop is CSGQQDSNQPQHF. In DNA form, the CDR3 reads TGCAGCGGGCAACAGGATAGCAATCAGCCCCAGCATTTT.

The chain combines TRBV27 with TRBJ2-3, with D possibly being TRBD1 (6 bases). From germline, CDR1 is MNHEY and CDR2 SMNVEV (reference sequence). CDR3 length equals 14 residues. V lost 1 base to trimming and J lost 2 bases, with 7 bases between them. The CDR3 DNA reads TGTGCCAGCAGTTTATGGGACACCACAGATACGCAGTATTTT. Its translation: CASSLWDTTDTQYF.

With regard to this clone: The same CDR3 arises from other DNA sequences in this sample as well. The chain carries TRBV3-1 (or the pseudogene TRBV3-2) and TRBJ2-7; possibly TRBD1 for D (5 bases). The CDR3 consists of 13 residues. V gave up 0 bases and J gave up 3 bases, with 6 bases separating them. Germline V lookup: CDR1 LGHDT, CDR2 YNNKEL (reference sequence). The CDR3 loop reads CASSQDRDYEQYF. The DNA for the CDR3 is TGTGCCAGCAGCCAAGACAGGGACTACGAGCAGTACTTC.

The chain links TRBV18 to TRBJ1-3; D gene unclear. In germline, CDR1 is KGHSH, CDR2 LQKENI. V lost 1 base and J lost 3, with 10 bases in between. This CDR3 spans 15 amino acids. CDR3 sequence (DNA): TGTGCCAGCTCACCACAAATATACTTTGGAAACACCATATATTTT. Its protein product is CASSPQIYFGNTIYF.

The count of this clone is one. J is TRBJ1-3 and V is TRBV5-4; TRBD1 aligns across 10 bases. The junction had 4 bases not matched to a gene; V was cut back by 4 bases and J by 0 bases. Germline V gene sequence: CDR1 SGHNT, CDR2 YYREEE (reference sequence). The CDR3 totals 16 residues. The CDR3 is CASSQRTGGSGNTIYF. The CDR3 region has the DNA TGTGCCAGCAGCCAAAGGACAGGGGGCTCTGGAAACACCATATATTTT.

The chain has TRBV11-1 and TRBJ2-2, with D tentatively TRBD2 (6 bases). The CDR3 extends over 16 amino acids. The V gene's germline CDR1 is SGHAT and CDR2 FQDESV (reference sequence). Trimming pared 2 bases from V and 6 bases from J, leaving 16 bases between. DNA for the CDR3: TGTGCCAGCAGCTTATGGACTATCCCCTCCGCCGGGGAGCTGTTTTTT. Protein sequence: CASSLWTIPSAGELFF.

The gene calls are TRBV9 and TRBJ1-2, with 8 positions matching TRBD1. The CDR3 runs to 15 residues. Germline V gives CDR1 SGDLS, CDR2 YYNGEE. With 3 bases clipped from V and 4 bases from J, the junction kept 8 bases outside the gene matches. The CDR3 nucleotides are TGTGCCAGCAGCGCCGGACAGGGTGATTTCTATGGCTACACCTTC. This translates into CASSAGQGDFYGYTF.

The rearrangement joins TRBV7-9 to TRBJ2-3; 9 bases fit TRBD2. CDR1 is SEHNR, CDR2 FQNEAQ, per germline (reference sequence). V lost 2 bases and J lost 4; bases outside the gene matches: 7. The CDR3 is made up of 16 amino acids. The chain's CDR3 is CASSLRGGAGADTQYF. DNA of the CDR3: TGTGCCAGCAGCTTACGCGGGGGGGCCGGCGCAGATACGCAGTATTTT.

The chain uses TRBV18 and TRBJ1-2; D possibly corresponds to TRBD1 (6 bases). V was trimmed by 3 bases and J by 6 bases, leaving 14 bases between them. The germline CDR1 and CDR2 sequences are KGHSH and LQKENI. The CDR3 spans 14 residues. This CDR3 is CASSPPNQGNGYTF. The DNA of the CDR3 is TGTGCCAGCTCACCGCCAAATCAGGGGAATGGCTACACCTTC.

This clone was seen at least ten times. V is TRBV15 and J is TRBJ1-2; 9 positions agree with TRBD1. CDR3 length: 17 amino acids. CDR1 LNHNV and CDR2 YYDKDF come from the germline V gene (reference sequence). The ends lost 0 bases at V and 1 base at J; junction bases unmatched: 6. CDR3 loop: CATSRDTGTGNNYGYTF. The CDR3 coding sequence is TGTGCCACCAGCAGAGATACAGGGACAGGGAATAACTATGGCTACACCTTC.

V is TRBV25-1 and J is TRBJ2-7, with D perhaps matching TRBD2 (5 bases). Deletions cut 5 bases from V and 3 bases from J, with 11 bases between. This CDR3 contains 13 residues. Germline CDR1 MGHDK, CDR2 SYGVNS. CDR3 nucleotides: TGTGCCAGCAGTCCGGGATCTTACTACGAGCAGTACTTC. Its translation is CASSPGSYYEQYF.

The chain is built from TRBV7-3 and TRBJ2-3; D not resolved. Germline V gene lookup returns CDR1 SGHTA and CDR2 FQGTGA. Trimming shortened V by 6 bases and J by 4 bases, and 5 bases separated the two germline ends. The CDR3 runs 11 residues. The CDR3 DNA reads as TGTGCCAGCAGACTATCAGATACGCAGTATTTT. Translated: CASRLSDTQYF.

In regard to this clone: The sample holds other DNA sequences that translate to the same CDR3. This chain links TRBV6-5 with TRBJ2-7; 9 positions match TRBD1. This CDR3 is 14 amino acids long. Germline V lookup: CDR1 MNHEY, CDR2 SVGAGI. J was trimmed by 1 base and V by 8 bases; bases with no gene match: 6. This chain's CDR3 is CASRPGQGSYEQYF. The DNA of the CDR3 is TGTGCCAGCCGGCCCGGACAGGGGTCCTACGAGCAGTACTTC.